The clone carrying this TCR beta chain was counted once. The data derive from a study of control samples from healthy donors and cancer patients. The assay was immunoSEQ multiplex PCR, and TCRdb's table has in-frame clones only and misses some. Among fewer than 65,000 clones listed, around nine tenths were seen once. Germline loops: CDR1 ENHRY, CDR2 SYGVKD. The CDR3 is 13 amino acids. Trimming left V 4 bases short and J 5 bases short, with 9 bases between. The sequencing input was PBMCs. The clonotype was recovered from a man aged 40-49 years with colorectal cancer. V is TRBV10-3 and J is TRBJ1-3; a weak D match, TRBD1 (6 bases). The CDR3 DNA follows: TGTGCCATCAGTGGGGGGGCCAGAAACACCATATATTTT. Protein sequence: CAISGGARNTIYF.